This T cell receptor (beta chain) was sequenced in a study of shared clonotypes between healthy human individuals. Per germline, CDR1 SNHLY and CDR2 FYNNEI. The V end was cut by 3 bases, the J end by 7 bases, with 7 bases between. The CDR3 covers 12 residues. With regard to this clone: The sample contains more than one DNA sequence encoding this CDR3.

Clones were sequenced by immunoSEQ multiplex PCR, and TCRdb holds only the in-frame ones, with some missing. The sample has hundreds of thousands of clones, 73% seen once. Sample: memory CD4+ T cells sorted from blood. Documented subset: CD45RA-negative fraction. V gene TRBV2 combines with J gene TRBJ2-1; maybe TRBD2 (5 bases). The source of this sequence is a woman in her 30s in good health. The CDR3 here is CASSDRGNEQFF. The CDR3 DNA reads TGTGCCAGCAGTGATCGGGGAAATGAGCAGTTCTTC.